This T cell receptor beta chain came from a study of blood T cell repertoires in COVID-19. Looking at the study overall: PBMCs, B-cell-depleted T cells, or T cells provided the cDNA or gDNA that made up the material.

The CDR3 sequence is 16 residues long. CDR1 is MNHEY, CDR2 SVGAGI, per germline. V dropped 3 bases and J dropped 4; count of bases not matched to a gene: 8. The study assigned cohorts using participant-reported clinical history. Among Cohort 3 donors, those recovered had two negative PCRs, clearance, or symptom resolution. The assay was immunoSEQ multiplex PCR, and TCRdb's table has in-frame clones only and misses some. The data contain about 250,000 clones, over 75% of them singletons. Sequencing was carried out using PBMCs or T cells enriched from blood (not recorded which). The TCR comes from a man aged 40-49 years who had recovered from COVID-19. The chain employs TRBV6-5 and TRBJ1-3; 8 nucleotides agree with TRBD1. CDR3 in amino acids: CASSYGQGSAGNTIYF. DNA of the CDR3: TGTGCCAGCAGTTATGGACAGGGTAGTGCCGGAAACACCATATATTTT.